The table lists the clone carrying this T cell receptor beta chain with a few counts. The sample originates from a study of cytomegalovirus exposure and HLA in healthy donors. Germline trimming cut 0 bases from V and 6 bases from J; bases unmatched to any gene: 2. Germline lookup yields CDR1 PRHDT and CDR2 FYEKMQ (reference sequence). CDR3 size: 14 residues. PCR used 60 Vbeta primers and 13 Jbeta primers. In the original workflow: A follow-up analysis tallied about 80 million unique TCR beta chains, about 11 million shared. Generated by immunoSEQ multiplex PCR, the TCRdb table keeps only in-frame clones and is missing some. The D gene and trimming were derived from the DNA, and the V and J assignments and clone size from that table. The data hold around 100,000 clones, with approximately 71% observed a single time.

The chain employs TRBV13 and TRBJ1-5; 7 bases are a match to TRBD1. The sequenced sample was PBMCs. This receptor was identified in a woman under 30 in good health and CMV-seropositive. The CDR3 is CASSLGTGRQPQHF. CDR3 in DNA: TGTGCCAGCAGCTTAGGGACAGGGCGTCAGCCCCAGCATTTT.